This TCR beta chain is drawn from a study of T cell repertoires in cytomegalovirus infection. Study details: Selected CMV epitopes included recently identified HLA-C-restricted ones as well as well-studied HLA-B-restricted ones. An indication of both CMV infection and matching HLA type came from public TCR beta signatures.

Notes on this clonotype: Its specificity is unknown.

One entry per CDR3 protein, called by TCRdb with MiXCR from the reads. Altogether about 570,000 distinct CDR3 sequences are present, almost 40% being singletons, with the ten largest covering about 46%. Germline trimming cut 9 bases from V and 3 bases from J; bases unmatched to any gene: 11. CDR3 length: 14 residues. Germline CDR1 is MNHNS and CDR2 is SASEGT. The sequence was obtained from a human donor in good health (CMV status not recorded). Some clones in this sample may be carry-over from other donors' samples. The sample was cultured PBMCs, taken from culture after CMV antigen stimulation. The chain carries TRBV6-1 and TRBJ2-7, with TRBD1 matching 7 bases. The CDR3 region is CARTGVKPFYEQYF. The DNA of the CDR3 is TGTGCCAGAACAGGGGTCAAACCCTTCTACGAGCAGTACTTC.